This note documents a single T cell receptor beta chain sequence. There is no known antigen for this receptor. No much larger clone is present one base from it, and per-base qualities are unavailable. CDR1 and CDR2, looked up from the germline V gene, are SGHVS and FNYEAQ. From cysteine to phenylalanine, the CDR3 is 16 amino acids long. The CDR3 DNA has 48 bases and is translated from base 1. V is shortened by 2 bases, J by 2 bases, and the region joining them spans 10 bases. The data stem from a study of draining lymph node invasion in breast cancer (dated by TCRdb to the early 2020s). With regard to the full study: Nodal metastasis was diagnosed by histology and cytokeratin immunohistochemistry, and confirmation was obtained by EpCAM/CD45 flow cytometry. A separate targeted assay used bulk TCR-beta CDR3 sequencing to compare sorted memory regulatory T cells with memory conventional CD4 T cells across breast cancer tissues. From every patient, the primary tumor plus matched non-invaded and tumor-invaded tumor-draining lymph nodes were collected, and both Treg and Tconv subsets were profiled. Lymph nodes from roughly five patients were covered by the separate targeted TCR sequencing, and for three of those patients the primary tumors were sequenced as well. Points the paper makes about the study in general: TCRs shared between the Treg and Tconv subsets were viewed as suggestive of, but not proof of, a common clonal origin. The data could not determine whether Treg conversion took place in a particular organ or whether converted Tregs recirculated between nodes and tumor. Per tissue, roughly 12-22% of Treg TCRs were found to be shared with Tconvs, and this sharing was interpreted as suggesting peripheral Treg induction. Tracking of the top-100 tumor clones could be carried out in just two patients. Some clones from the top 100 tumor clones were found in both invaded and non-invaded nodes, which suggests recirculation between the tumor and the draining nodes. Across all tissues in the targeted TCR-seq data, Tregs appeared to be more clonally expanded than Tconvs, and both subsets showed lower diversity in tumor than in lymph nodes.

Memory regulatory T cells were sorted as CD4+ CD45RA- CD25high cells. Tumor-draining lymph nodes were classified as non-invaded or invaded according to absence or presence of metastatic tumor cells. T cells were pre-enriched with a Miltenyi Pan T Cell isolation kit before staining and sorting. Primary tumors were characterized by immunohistochemistry for estrogen receptor, progesterone receptor, HER2 and Ki-67. Fresh surgical tissue was processed within a few hours after surgery by being cut into small fragments. The tissue fragments were digested enzymatically for about 20 minutes with Liberase TL plus DNase and were then passed through a 40-micrometer strainer. Sorting used a BD FACS Aria II with about 97-99% purity, after DAPI live/dead staining. Sorted cells were lysed in TCL buffer, and RNA was purified using a Norgen Single Cell RNA purification kit that included DNase treatment. Library construction relied on bulk RNA-seq. The sequencer listed for this sample is Illumina HiSeq 2500. Under the source paper's analysis protocol: For the separate targeted TCR-seq dataset, CDR3 sequences were extracted and quantified from raw reads using MiXCR version 2.1.5 with default parameters. The separate targeted TCR-seq dataset defined each TCR-beta clone by its combination of V gene, J gene and CDR3 sequence. In the separate targeted TCR-seq dataset, clones with fewer than three counts were first removed, after which only the 90% most strongly expressed clones per sample were kept. In the separate targeted TCR-seq dataset, Treg-Tconv overlap was calculated per tissue as the number of shared clones divided by the total number of Treg clones, multiplied by 100. TCRdb passed the public sequencing reads through fastp at Q25 and MiXCR, retaining productive beta sequences. CDR3 protein duplicates are merged, each entry listing the most common genes and DNA. These V and J calls originate from TCRdb's pipeline instead of the authors' own analysis. Recorded for this sample are just over 2,500 distinct CDR3 sequences; around 59% of them occurred a single time. The ten most abundant clones make up 2.5% to 3% of the sample.

The specimen sequenced was sorted memory Tregs from a lymph node. Sample cell subset or site, as interpreted from the label and publication: CD45RA-negative sorted CD4+ T cells (memory Tconv or effector/memory Treg). In this chain, TRBV7-6 is recombined with TRBJ2-6; matching of 5 bases hints at TRBD1 as the D gene. This sequence originates from a female donor with luminal breast cancer. CDR3 loop: CASSLPDTTGANVLTF. The DNA sequence is as follows: TGTGCCAGCAGCTTACCGGACACGACTGGGGCCAACGTCCTGACTTTC.